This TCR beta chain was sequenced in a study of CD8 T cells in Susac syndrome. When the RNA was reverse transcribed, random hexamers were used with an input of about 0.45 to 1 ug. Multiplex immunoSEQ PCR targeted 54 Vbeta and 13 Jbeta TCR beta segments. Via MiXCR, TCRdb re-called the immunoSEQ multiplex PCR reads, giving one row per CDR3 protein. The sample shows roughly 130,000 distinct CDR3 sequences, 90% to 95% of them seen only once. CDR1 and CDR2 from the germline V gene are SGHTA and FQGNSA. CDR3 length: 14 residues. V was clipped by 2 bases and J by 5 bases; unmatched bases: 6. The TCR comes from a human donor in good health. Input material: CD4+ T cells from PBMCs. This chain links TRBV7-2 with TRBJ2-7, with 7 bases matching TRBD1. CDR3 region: CASSLRDSGHEQYF. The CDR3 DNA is TGTGCCAGCAGCTTACGGGACAGTGGCCACGAGCAGTACTTC.